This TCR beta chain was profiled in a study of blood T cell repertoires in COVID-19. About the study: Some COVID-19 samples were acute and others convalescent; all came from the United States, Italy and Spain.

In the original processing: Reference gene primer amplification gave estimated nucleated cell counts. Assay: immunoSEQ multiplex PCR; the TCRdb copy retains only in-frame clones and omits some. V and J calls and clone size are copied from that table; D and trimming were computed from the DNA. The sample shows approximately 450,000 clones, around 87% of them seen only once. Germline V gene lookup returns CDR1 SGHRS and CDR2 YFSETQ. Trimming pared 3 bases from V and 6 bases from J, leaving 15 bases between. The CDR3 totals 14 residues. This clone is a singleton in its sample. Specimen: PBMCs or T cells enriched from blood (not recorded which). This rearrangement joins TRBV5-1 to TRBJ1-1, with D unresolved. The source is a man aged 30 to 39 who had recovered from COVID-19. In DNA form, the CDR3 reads TGCGCCAGCAGCTCCCTAAACGTTGGGCCTGAAGCTTTCTTT. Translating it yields CASSSLNVGPEAFF.